This T cell receptor (beta chain) originates from a study of T-cell reconstitution after alpha-beta-depleted transplantation in children. Findings of the study overall: Surviving thymic progenitors and recipient T cells were the source of high TCRbeta diversity at day 60 in some patients. Reportedly, alpha-beta T cells present about two months post-transplant originated from several hundred expanded clones of graft origin.

Preparation of the TCRbeta library was carried out with unique molecular identifiers. From the PCR reads, TCRdb called clonotypes with MiXCR, one entry per CDR3 protein. Here the sample spans hundreds of thousands of distinct CDR3 sequences, about an eighth being singletons. Notes on this clonotype: Its antigen is not identified.

V gave up 7 bases and J gave up 1 base; unmatched junction bases: 7. Germline CDR1 DFQATT, CDR2 SNEGSKA (reference sequence). This CDR3 region has 14 residues. The chain has TRBV20-1 and TRBJ2-5; 9 bases map to TRBD1. Sample: PBMCs, mostly from graft donor cells, taken 360 days after TCRalphabeta/CD19-depleted stem cell transplant. This sequence was found in a male patient younger than 18 who had a stem cell transplant for acute myeloid leukemia, so the T cells may come from the graft donor. The CDR3 region is CSGPTGGIQETQYF. CDR3 in DNA: TGCAGTGGCCCGACAGGGGGGATCCAAGAGACCCAGTACTTC.